This T cell receptor (beta chain) derives from a study of vaccination effects on CD4 cells after COVID-19. Study summary: Each participant was given two doses of one vaccine (BNT162b2 or mRNA-1273). Study-wide results and caveats: Vaccine-induced clones in healthy vaccinees cross-reacted with common cold coronaviruses in only 1 of 255 cases.

Before sequencing took place, the ViraFEST assay used viral peptide pools to expand antigen-specific CD4+ T cells. When about ten days of culture had elapsed, CD4+ T cells were isolated. Nobody among the vaccine recipients had prior SARS-CoV-2 infection (nucleocapsid antibodies were negative). The CDR3 spans 14 residues. The germline CDR1 and CDR2 sequences are MNHEY and SVGAGI. V lost 6 bases and J 6 bases, leaving 12 bases between the germline ends. Profiled with immunoSEQ multiplex PCR; TCRdb holds only in-frame clones, not every one. The sample has 24,000 or so clones, roughly 76% seen once. Details on this clone: What it binds is not known.

This TCR was recovered from a human donor who received a COVID-19 vaccine. Sequences were derived from CD4+ T cells from PBMCs cultured with SARS-CoV-2 spike peptides, sampled before COVID-19 vaccination. V and J are TRBV6-5 and TRBJ1-6; tentative D call: TRBD1 (5 bases). CDR3 nucleotide sequence: TGTGCCAGCAGCCAGGGACGGGTTAATTCACCCCTCCACTTT. It translates to CASSQGRVNSPLHF.